This passage covers 10 T cell receptor beta chains from one sample sequenced in a study of cytomegalovirus exposure and HLA in healthy donors. Sequencing used immunoSEQ multiplex PCR; TCRdb keeps in-frame clones, though not all of them. The repertoire holds 160,000 or so clones, with about 88% as singletons. Material for sequencing was PBMCs. All receptors derive from a man aged 18 to 29 in good health and CMV-seronegative.

V gene TRBV5-1 combines with J gene TRBJ2-7, with TRBD2 identical over 11 bases. This CDR3 has 15 residues. Germline CDR1 and CDR2: SGHRS and YFSETQ. V was clipped by 0 bases and J by 6 bases; unmatched bases: 5. This chain's CDR3 is CASSLGTSGLFEQYF. The CDR3 DNA is TGCGCCAGCAGCTTGGGGACTAGCGGGCTTTTCGAGCAGTACTTC.

The chain joins TRBV29-1 to TRBJ2-1; D may be TRBD2 (6 bases). V was shortened by 4 bases and J by 3 bases, with 16 bases between the two germline ends. This CDR3 spans 15 amino acids. CDR1 is SQVTM, CDR2 ANQGSEA, per germline. The CDR3 is CSVALPGLIYNEQFF. The CDR3 DNA sequence: TGCAGCGTTGCCCTACCGGGACTGATCTACAATGAGCAGTTCTTC.

The chain couples TRBV6-6 to TRBJ1-5; D is undetermined. V lost 0 bases, J lost 7 bases, and 7 bases lay in between. Germline V gene lookup returns CDR1 MNHNY and CDR2 SVGAGI (reference sequence). The CDR3 has 13 amino acids. CDR3 bases: TGTGCCAGCAGTTACTCAAGAGGGCAGCCCCAGCATTTT. It is translated as CASSYSRGQPQHF.

This clone was found a few times. The rearrangement links TRBV28 to TRBJ1-5, with a weak D call TRBD1 (6 bases). The V end was cut by 1 base, the J end by 3 bases, with 13 bases between. The CDR3 totals 16 residues. In germline, CDR1 is MDHEN, CDR2 SYDVKM. The CDR3 sequence is CASSLFPGTHNQPQHF. CDR3 coding DNA: TGTGCCAGCAGTTTATTCCCCGGGACACACAATCAGCCCCAGCATTTT.

The rearrangement links TRBV7-2 to TRBJ2-1; 8 nucleotides align to TRBD1. V lost 1 base to trimming and J lost 2 bases; unmatched junction nucleotides: 1. The CDR3 is 15 amino acids. Germline lookup yields CDR1 SGHTA and CDR2 FQGNSA. The CDR3 here is CASSLDRGTYNEQFF. The CDR3 nucleotides read TGTGCCAGCAGCTTAGACAGGGGGACCTACAATGAGCAGTTCTTC.

The rearrangement uses TRBV7-9 and TRBJ2-7, with 10 positions matching TRBD2. The V and J ends lost 5 bases and 4 bases, in that order; junction bases with no gene match: 11. In germline, CDR1 is SEHNR, CDR2 FQNEAQ (reference sequence). The CDR3 spans 16 residues. The CDR3 nucleotides are TGTGCCAGCAGCCCTGGGACCGGGACTAGCGCTTACGAGCAGTACTTC. Its translation: CASSPGTGTSAYEQYF.

The genes are TRBV28 and TRBJ1-1; D is unresolved. V was clipped by 6 bases and J by 4 bases, with 9 bases between them. The CDR3 contains 12 residues. Germline V gene data show CDR1 as MDHEN and CDR2 as SYDVKM. Written as DNA, the CDR3 is TGTGCCAGCAGCGATCCTATCACTGAAGCTTTCTTT. Residues: CASSDPITEAFF. The complete variable domain, with remaining parts taken from reference TRBV28 and TRBJ1-1, reads DVKVTQSSRYLVKRTGEKVFLECVQDMDHENMFWYRQDPGLGLRLIYFSYDVKMKEKGDIPEGYSVSREKKERFSLILESASTNQTSMYLCASSDPITEAFFGQGTRLTVV.

The gene calls are TRBV7-9 and TRBJ2-3; 9 positions match TRBD2. With 1 base clipped from V and 8 bases from J, the junction kept 7 bases outside the gene matches. Per the germline V gene, CDR1 is SEHNR and CDR2 is FQNEAQ (reference sequence). The CDR3 extends over 15 amino acids. The CDR3 loop is CASSLGLAVVGTQYF. The CDR3 coding sequence is TGTGCCAGCAGCTTAGGACTAGCGGTAGTGGGTACGCAGTATTTT.

V usage is TRBV7-9 and J usage is TRBJ2-1; 9 bases are shared with TRBD2. Germline V gives CDR1 SEHNR, CDR2 FQNEAQ (reference sequence). The trim removed 5 bases at V and 6 bases at J, leaving 8 bases unmatched. This CDR3 spans 15 amino acids. The CDR3 region is CASSTLGREGNEQFF. The DNA of the CDR3 is TGTGCCAGCAGCACCCTGGGGCGGGAGGGCAATGAGCAGTTCTTC.

The chain is built from TRBV7-9 and TRBJ2-7; D may be TRBD2 (6 bases). The CDR3 totals 13 residues. Trimming stripped 1 base from V and 7 bases from J, with 11 bases between. CDR1 is SEHNR, CDR2 FQNEAQ, per germline (reference sequence). CDR3 loop: CASSLGAEGEQYF. CDR3 sequence (DNA): TGTGCCAGCAGCTTAGGGGCGGAGGGAGAGCAGTACTTC.